The rows below give T cell receptor beta chains drawn from one sample of a study of blood T cell repertoires in COVID-19. The repertoire was sequenced with immunoSEQ multiplex PCR; TCRdb's copy has only in-frame clones and lacks some. The sample records 250,000 or so clones, 65% to 85% being singletons. The sequenced material came from PBMCs or T cells enriched from blood (not recorded which). The receptor source for this set is a man aged 50-59 years who had recovered from COVID-19. The CDR3 runs from the conserved cysteine through the conserved F or W. The D gene is left open where the match is weak. Rows may omit the clone size; those that give it use once, few, many or a size class.

j_call | clone_size | d_call | v_call | cdr3_aa | cdr3_nt
TRBJ2-7 | . | TRBD2 | TRBV29-1 | CSVVAGDPKQYF | TGCAGCGTCGTAGCGGGGGATCCGAAGCAGTACTTC
TRBJ1-2 | . | TRBD1 | TRBV11-2 | CASSDRGGSNYGYTF | TGTGCCAGCAGCGACAGGGGGGGTTCTAACTATGGCTACACCTTC
TRBJ2-2 | . | TRBD2 | TRBV6-2/TRBV6-3 | CASSRTSGSNTGELFF | TGTGCCAGCAGTCGGACTAGCGGGAGTAACACCGGGGAGCTGTTTTTT
TRBJ1-2 | . | . | TRBV7-8 | CASSLGQGNYGYTF | TGTGCCAGCAGCTTAGGCCAGGGCAACTATGGCTACACCTTC
TRBJ1-2 | . | TRBD1 | TRBV28 | CASSLMGRGLVDYTF | TGTGCCAGCAGTTTAATGGGCAGGGGGCTTGTTGACTACACCTTC
TRBJ1-2 | . | . | TRBV4-3 | CASSQDILRGGYTF | TGCGCCAGCAGCCAAGATATCCTCCGGGGAGGCTACACCTTC
TRBJ2-1 | . | . | TRBV27 | CASSFWGRLEFF | TGTGCCAGCAGTTTTTGGGGGCGCCTTGAGTTCTTC
TRBJ1-4 | . | . | TRBV3-1/TRBV3-2 | CASSQPRRGGVDEKLFF | TGTGCCAGCAGCCAACCAAGAAGAGGCGGAGTAGATGAAAAACTGTTTTTT
TRBJ1-5 | . | . | TRBV27 | CASSFSRGQPQHF | TGTGCCAGCAGTTTCTCCAGGGGCCAGCCCCAGCATTTT
TRBJ1-1 | . | TRBD1 | TRBV5-4 | CASSLGQGAAEAFF | TGTGCCAGCAGCCTAGGACAGGGGGCGGCTGAAGCTTTCTTT
TRBJ2-7 | . | . | TRBV21-1 | CASSKAGQTYEQYF | TGTGCCAGCAGCAAGGCCGGACAGACCTACGAGCAGTACTTC
TRBJ1-1 | once | TRBD1 | TRBV4-1 | CASSGTGTLNTEAFF | TGCGCCAGCAGTGGGACAGGGACCCTGAACACTGAAGCTTTCTTT
TRBJ2-4 | . | . | TRBV11-2 | CASSLDLTGRGMKNIQYF | TGTGCCAGCAGCTTAGATCTAACTGGGAGGGGGATGAAAAACATTCAGTACTTC
TRBJ2-1 | . | . | TRBV21-1 | CASSKGRGDYNEQFF | TGTGCCAGCAGCAAGGGGCGGGGGGACTACAATGAGCAGTTCTTC
TRBJ2-5 | . | TRBD1 | TRBV27 | CASSFVPGQGLETQYF | TGTGCCAGCAGTTTCGTCCCGGGACAGGGGTTGGAGACCCAGTACTTC
TRBJ2-4 | . | . | TRBV11-3 | CASSLEGALAKNIQYF | TGTGCCAGCAGCTTAGAAGGAGCGCTAGCCAAAAACATTCAGTACTTC
TRBJ2-7 | . | TRBD1 | TRBV6-5 | CASSYLGTASSYEQYF | TGTGCCAGCAGTTACCTTGGGACAGCTAGCTCCTACGAGCAGTACTTC
TRBJ2-5 | . | . | TRBV10-3 | CAISLTGEETQYF | TGTGCCATCTCCTTGACAGGAGAAGAGACCCAGTACTTC
TRBJ2-3 | . | . | TRBV5-6 | CASSLGRRRWTVKSDTQYF | TGTGCCAGCAGCTTGGGGCGGAGAAGATGGACAGTAAAGTCAGATACGCAGTATTTT
TRBJ2-3 | . | TRBD2 | TRBV3-1/TRBV3-2 | CASSQGAGTIRTDTQYF | TGTGCCAGCAGCCAAGGGGCCGGGACTATCCGCACAGATACGCAGTATTTT
TRBJ2-7 | . | . | TRBV18 | CASSPPGETYEQYF | TGTGCCAGCTCACCGCCGGGAGAAACCTACGAGCAGTACTTC
TRBJ2-1 | . | TRBD1 | TRBV28 | CASSLYGSQGSSYNEQFF | TGTGCCAGCAGCCTCTATGGGTCACAGGGGAGCTCCTACAATGAGCAGTTCTTC
TRBJ2-5 | . | TRBD1 | TRBV6-5 | CASSRGQGILGTQYF | TGTGCCAGCAGTCGCGGACAGGGGATTCTGGGGACCCAGTACTTC
TRBJ1-1 | . | . | TRBV11-2 | CASSPSEAQVAFF | TGTGCCAGCAGCCCTAGCGAGGCGCAGGTAGCTTTCTTT
TRBJ2-5 | few | . | TRBV5-4 | CASSNSKILVRETQYF | TGTGCCAGCAGCAACTCGAAGATTTTGGTTAGAGAGACCCAGTACTTC
TRBJ1-5 | once | TRBD1 | TRBV19 | CASSGTGGNQPQHF | TGTGCCAGTAGCGGGACAGGGGGCAATCAGCCCCAGCATTTT
TRBJ1-2 | . | TRBD1 | TRBV19 | CASSATGGDGYTF | TGTGCCAGTAGTGCGACAGGGGGCGATGGCTACACCTTC
TRBJ2-1 | . | . | TRBV15 | CATSPRGFSSYNEQFF | TGTGCCACCAGCCCCCGGGGGTTCAGCTCCTACAATGAGCAGTTCTTC
TRBJ2-3 | . | . | TRBV3-1/TRBV3-2 | CASSQTGTQYF | TGTGCCAGCAGCCAAACGGGTACGCAGTATTTT
TRBJ2-1 | . | . | TRBV27 | CASSRSWPYNEQFF | TGTGCCAGCAGCCGCTCCTGGCCCTACAATGAGCAGTTCTTC
TRBJ1-4 | few | TRBD1 | TRBV6-5 | CASSRNQGAGEKLFF | TGTGCCAGCAGCCGCAATCAGGGGGCTGGTGAAAAACTGTTTTTT
TRBJ2-7 | . | TRBD1 | TRBV7-9 | CASSSSTGTYEQYF | TGTGCCAGCAGCTCCTCGACAGGGACCTACGAGCAGTACTTC
TRBJ2-3 | . | . | TRBV15 | CATSRAEGAADTQYF | TGTGCCACCAGCAGAGCCGAAGGGGCCGCAGATACGCAGTATTTT
TRBJ2-3 | . | . | TRBV7-9 | CATQSGSTDTQYF | TGTGCCACTCAAAGCGGAAGCACAGATACGCAGTATTTT
TRBJ2-2 | . | . | TRBV14 | CASSLLGGTNTGELFF | TGTGCCAGCAGCCTACTTGGCGGGACCAACACCGGGGAGCTGTTTTTT
TRBJ2-7 | . | TRBD1 | TRBV29-1 | CSVAPGQGIQYF | TGCAGCGTTGCCCCGGGACAGGGGATCCAGTACTTC
TRBJ2-1 | . | . | TRBV9 | CASSVASRGNNEQFF | TGTGCCAGCAGCGTAGCTAGTCGGGGTAACAATGAGCAGTTCTTC
TRBJ1-1 | . | TRBD1 | TRBV19 | CASRDRGGEAFF | TGTGCCAGTAGGGACAGGGGAGGTGAAGCTTTCTTT
TRBJ2-3 | . | . | TRBV27 | CASSRAGRDTQYF | TGTGCCAGCAGTCGGGCGGGGCGGGATACGCAGTATTTT
TRBJ1-2 | . | TRBD1 | TRBV4-1 | CASSLTDREVGYTF | TGCGCCAGCAGCCTCACCGACAGGGAGGTTGGCTACACCTTC
TRBJ1-2 | . | TRBD1 | TRBV10-2 | CATGTGGYGYTF | TGCGCCACCGGGACAGGGGGCTATGGCTACACCTTC
TRBJ1-6 | . | TRBD1 | TRBV25-1 | CASSDRTQGAYSPLHF | TGTGCCAGCAGTGATCGGACACAGGGGGCTTATTCACCCCTCCACTTT
TRBJ1-5 | . | . | TRBV5-5 | CASSLSGDFNQPQHF | TGTGCCAGCAGCTTGTCGGGGGATTTTAATCAGCCCCAGCATTTT
TRBJ2-7 | many | TRBD1 | TRBV11-3 | CASSSTFSGQNYEQYF | TGTGCCAGCAGCTCCACCTTCTCGGGACAGAACTACGAGCAGTACTTC
TRBJ2-1 | . | . | TRBV18 | CASSTRDSSSYNEQFF | TGTGCCAGCTCAACGCGGGACTCGAGCTCCTACAATGAGCAGTTCTTC
TRBJ2-5 | . | . | TRBV7-8 | CASSFFIETQYF | TGTGCCAGCAGCTTTTTTATCGAGACCCAGTACTTC
TRBJ1-3 | . | TRBD1 | TRBV27 | CASSPGTDLHSGNTIYF | TGTGCCAGCAGTCCCGGGACAGACCTACACTCTGGAAACACCATATATTTT
TRBJ2-7 | . | . | TRBV29-1 | CSVRPTLRAYEQYF | TGCAGCGTCCGCCCAACTCTAAGAGCCTACGAGCAGTACTTC
TRBJ1-1 | . | TRBD1 | TRBV20-1 | CSASRDRGHTEAFF | TGCAGTGCTAGTAGGGACAGGGGTCACACTGAAGCTTTCTTT
TRBJ2-1 | . | TRBD2 | TRBV19 | CASSILRTSGHNEQFF | TGTGCCAGTAGTATTCTTAGGACTAGCGGTCACAATGAGCAGTTCTTC